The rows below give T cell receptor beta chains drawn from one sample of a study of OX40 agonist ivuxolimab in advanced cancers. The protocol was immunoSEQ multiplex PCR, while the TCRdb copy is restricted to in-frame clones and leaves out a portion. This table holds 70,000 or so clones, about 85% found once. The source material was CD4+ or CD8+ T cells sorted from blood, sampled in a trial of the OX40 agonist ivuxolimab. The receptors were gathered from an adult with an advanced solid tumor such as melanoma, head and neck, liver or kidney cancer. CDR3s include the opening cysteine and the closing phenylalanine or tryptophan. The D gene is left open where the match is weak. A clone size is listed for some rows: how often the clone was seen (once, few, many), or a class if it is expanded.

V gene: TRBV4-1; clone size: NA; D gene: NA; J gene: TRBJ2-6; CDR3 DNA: TGCGCCAGCAGCCAAAAGCTGCGAGGAGGGGCAGGGGCCAACGTCCTGACTTTC; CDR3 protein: CASSQKLRGGAGANVLTF
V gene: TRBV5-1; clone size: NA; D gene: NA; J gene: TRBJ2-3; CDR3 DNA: TGCGCCAGCAGGATCGGGTCCCAGATAGATACGCAGTATTTT; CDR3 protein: CASRIGSQIDTQYF
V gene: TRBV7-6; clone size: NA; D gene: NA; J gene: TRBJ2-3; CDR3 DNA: TGTGCCAGCAGCCAAAGGGACCTACTACAGTATTTT; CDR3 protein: CASSQRDLLQYF
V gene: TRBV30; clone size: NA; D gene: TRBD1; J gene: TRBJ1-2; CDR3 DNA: TGTGCCTGGCGCACCGGGACAGGGAGCTATGGCTACACCTTC; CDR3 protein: CAWRTGTGSYGYTF
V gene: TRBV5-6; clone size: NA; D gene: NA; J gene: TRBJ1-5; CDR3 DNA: TGTGCCAGCAGCCCAGGGGCTAGCAATCAGCCCCAGCATTTT; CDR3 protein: CASSPGASNQPQHF
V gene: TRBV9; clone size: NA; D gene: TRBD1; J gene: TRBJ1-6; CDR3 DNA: TGTGCCAGCAGCGGACAGGGGGCTGGGTCACCCCTCCACTTT; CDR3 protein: CASSGQGAGSPLHF
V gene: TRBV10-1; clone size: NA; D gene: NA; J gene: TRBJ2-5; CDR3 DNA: TGCGCCAGCAGTGAGTCGACTTGGGGCAGCCAAGAGACCCAGTACTTC; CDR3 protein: CASSESTWGSQETQYF
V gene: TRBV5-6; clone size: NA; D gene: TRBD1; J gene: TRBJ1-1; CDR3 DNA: TGTGCCAGCAGCTTCGGACAGGGCGCCGGGTACACTGAAGCTTTCTTT; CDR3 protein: CASSFGQGAGYTEAFF
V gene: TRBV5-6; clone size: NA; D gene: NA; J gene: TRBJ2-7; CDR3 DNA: TGTGCCAGCAGCTTCTCTTTGGGGGTCCGCTCCTACGAGCAGTACTTC; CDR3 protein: CASSFSLGVRSYEQYF
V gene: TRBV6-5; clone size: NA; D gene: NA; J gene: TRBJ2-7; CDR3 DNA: TGTGCCAGCATTAACGAGGGGTACGAGCAGTACTTC; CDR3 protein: CASINEGYEQYF
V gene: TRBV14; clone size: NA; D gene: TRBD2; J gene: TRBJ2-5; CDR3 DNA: TGTGCCAGCAGCCCCCGACTAGCGGGGACCGAGACCCAGTACTTC; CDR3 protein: CASSPRLAGTETQYF
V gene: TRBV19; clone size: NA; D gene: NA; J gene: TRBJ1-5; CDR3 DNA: TGTGCCAGTAGTATTGCCGGACCTTATGAGCCCCAGCATTTT; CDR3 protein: CASSIAGPYEPQHF
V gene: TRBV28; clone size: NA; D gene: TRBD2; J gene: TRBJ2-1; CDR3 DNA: TGTGCCAGCAACATAGCGGGGGGCATAAATGAGCAGTTCTTC; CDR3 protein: CASNIAGGINEQFF
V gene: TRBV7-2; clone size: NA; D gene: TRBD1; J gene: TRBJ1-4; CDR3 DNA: TGTGCCAGCAGCGCCGGACAGGGCGTAGGGTCGAATGAAAAACTGTTTTTT; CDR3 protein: CASSAGQGVGSNEKLFF
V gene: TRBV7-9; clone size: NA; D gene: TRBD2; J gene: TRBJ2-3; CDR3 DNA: TGTGCCAGCAGCTTACGGGACTATACAGATACGCAGTATTTT; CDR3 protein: CASSLRDYTDTQYF
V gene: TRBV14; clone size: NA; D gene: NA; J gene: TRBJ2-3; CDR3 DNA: TGTGCCAGCAGCCAGCGGTGGACGGGACCTTCGGATACGCAGTATTTT; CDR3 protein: CASSQRWTGPSDTQYF
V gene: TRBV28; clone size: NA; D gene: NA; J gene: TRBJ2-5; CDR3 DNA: TGTGCCAGCACCATAGGGGGGGGGTCGGGAGAGACCCAGTACTTC; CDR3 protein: CASTIGGGSGETQYF
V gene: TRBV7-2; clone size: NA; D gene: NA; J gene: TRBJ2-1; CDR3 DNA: TGTGCCAGCAGCTTAGTTCGGGGGAATGAGCAGTTCTTC; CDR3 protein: CASSLVRGNEQFF
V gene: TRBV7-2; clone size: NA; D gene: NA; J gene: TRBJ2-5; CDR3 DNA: TGTGCCAGCAGCCCTAGGTCCACTGGACCGACAAAAGAGACCCAGTACTTC; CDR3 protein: CASSPRSTGPTKETQYF
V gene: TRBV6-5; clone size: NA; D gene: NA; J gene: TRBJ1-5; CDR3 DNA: TGTGCCAGCAGTTACTCGGAATGGGGCAATCAGCCCCAGCATTTT; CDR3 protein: CASSYSEWGNQPQHF
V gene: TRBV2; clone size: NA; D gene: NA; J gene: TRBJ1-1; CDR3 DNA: TGTGCCAGCAGTGAGGAACATTTGAACACTGAAGCTTTCTTT; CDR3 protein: CASSEEHLNTEAFF
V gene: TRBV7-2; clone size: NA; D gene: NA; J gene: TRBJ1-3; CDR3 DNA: TGTGCCAGCAGCCCCACCAGCTCTGGAAACACCATATATTTT; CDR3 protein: CASSPTSSGNTIYF
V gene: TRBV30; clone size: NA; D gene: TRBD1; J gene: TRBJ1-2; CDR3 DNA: TGTGCCTGGAGTCCACAGGGGCTCTATGGCTACACCTTC; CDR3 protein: CAWSPQGLYGYTF
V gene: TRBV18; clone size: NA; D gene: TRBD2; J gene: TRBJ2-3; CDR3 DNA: TGTGCCAGCTCACCCAGCTGGACTAGCGGGAGCTCAGATACGCAGTATTTT; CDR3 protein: CASSPSWTSGSSDTQYF
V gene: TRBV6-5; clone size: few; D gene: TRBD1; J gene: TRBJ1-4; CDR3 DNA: TGTGCCAGCAGTTACAACAGGGGGGCTAATGAAAAACTGTTTTTT; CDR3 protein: CASSYNRGANEKLFF
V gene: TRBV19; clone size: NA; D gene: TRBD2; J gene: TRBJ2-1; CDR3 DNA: TGTGCCAGTAGTCGGAGGTCCCACCGACTAGCGGGAGTTTTGTCTGAGCAGTTCTTC; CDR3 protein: CASSRRSHRLAGVLSEQFF
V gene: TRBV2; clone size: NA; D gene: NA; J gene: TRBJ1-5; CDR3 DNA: TGTGCCAGCAGTGTCCTCTACAGCAATCAGCCCCAGCATTTT; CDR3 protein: CASSVLYSNQPQHF
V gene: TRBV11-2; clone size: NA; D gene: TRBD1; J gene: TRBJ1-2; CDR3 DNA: TGTGCCAGCCAGGGGGACATCGACTATGGCTACACCTTC; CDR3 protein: CASQGDIDYGYTF
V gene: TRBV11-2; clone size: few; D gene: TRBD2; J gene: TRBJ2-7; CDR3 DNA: TGTGCCAGCAGCTTATTTGCTAGCGGGACCGGCGGGAGGGAGCAGTACTTC; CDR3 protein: CASSLFASGTGGREQYF
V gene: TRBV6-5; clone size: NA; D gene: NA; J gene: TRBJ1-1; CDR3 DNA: TGTGCCAGCAGAGCTCAACTGGGGACTGAAGCTTTCTTT; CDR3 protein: CASRAQLGTEAFF
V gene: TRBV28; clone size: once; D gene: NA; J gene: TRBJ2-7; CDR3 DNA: TGTGCCAGCATGGAGGTCTACGAGCAGTACTTC; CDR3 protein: CASMEVYEQYF
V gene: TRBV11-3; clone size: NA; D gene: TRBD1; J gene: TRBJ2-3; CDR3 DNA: TGTGCCAGCAGCTTAGGACAGGGATACACAGATACGCAGTATTTT; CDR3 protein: CASSLGQGYTDTQYF
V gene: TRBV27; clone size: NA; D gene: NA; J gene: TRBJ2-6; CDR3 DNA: TGTGCCAGCAGTTTATCGTTTTGGAATTCTAAAGCTGAGGCCAACGTCCTGACTTTC; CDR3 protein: CASSLSFWNSKAEANVLTF
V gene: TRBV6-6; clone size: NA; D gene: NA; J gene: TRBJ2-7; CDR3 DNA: TGTGCCAGCAGGCCGGCAGGCTACGAGCAGTACTTC; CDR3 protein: CASRPAGYEQYF
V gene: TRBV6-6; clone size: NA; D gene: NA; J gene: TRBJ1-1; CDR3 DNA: TGTGCCAGCAGGATGGAGGGAAGGATTGAAGCTTTCTTT; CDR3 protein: CASRMEGRIEAFF
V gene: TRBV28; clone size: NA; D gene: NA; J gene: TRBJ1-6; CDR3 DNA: TGTGCCAGCAGTAACAGCCATAATTCACCCCTCCACTTT; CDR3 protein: CASSNSHNSPLHF
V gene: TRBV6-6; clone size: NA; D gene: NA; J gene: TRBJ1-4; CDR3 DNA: TGTGCCAGCGGAGGACGTACTAATGAAAAACTGTTTTTT; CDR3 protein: CASGGRTNEKLFF